A single TCR beta chain is shown here with its context. With 60 Vbeta and 13 Jbeta primers, the PCR was carried out. The table came from immunoSEQ multiplex PCR; TCRdb's copy has only in-frame clones and leaves some out. This sample has over 100,000 clones; 70% occur once, and the top ten carry about 9%. This sample was taken from a study of cytomegalovirus exposure and HLA in healthy donors. CDR3 length: 20 residues. Per the germline V gene, CDR1 is LGHNA and CDR2 is YSLEER. The ends lost 4 bases at V and 2 bases at J; junction bases unmatched: 12. This sequence joins TRBV4-3 and TRBJ2-2, with 14 nucleotides matching TRBD2. This clonotype was obtained from a man aged 30-40 years in good health and CMV-seropositive. The sample consisted of PBMCs. CDR3 coding DNA: TGCGCCAGCAGCCGAAGACTAGCGGGAGGGCCCGGCTTAAACACCGGGGAGCTGTTTTTT. Protein product: CASSRRLAGGPGLNTGELFF.